These 32 T cell receptor beta chains share one sample of origin, sequenced in a study of early T cells in non-severe SARS-CoV-2 infection. TCRdb re-derived calls from the 5' RACE reads in MiXCR, one entry per CDR3 protein. Here the sample spans some 71,000 distinct CDR3 sequences, roughly 9.4% being singletons. Source material: whole blood. Receptors originate from an adult who was a healthcare worker with PCR-confirmed SARS-CoV-2 infection or an uninfected control (not recorded which).

This clonotype appeared a few times. This chain connects TRBV10-3 to TRBJ2-6, with a weak D call TRBD1 (6 bases). Germline V CDR1 and CDR2: ENHRY, SYGVKD. The germline V and J ends were trimmed by 3 bases and 0 bases, with 9 bases remaining between them. The CDR3 length is 16 residues. The CDR3, as DNA: TGTGCCATCAGTGACCACAGGGACTCTGGGGCCAACGTCCTGACTTTC. This sequence encodes CAISDHRDSGANVLTF.

This clonotype was seen repeatedly, ten times or more. This chain joins TRBV7-8 and TRBJ2-5; 9 nucleotides align to TRBD2. V dropped 5 bases and J dropped 12; count of bases not matched to a gene: 4. This CDR3 is 11 amino acids long. CDR1 is SGHVS, CDR2 FQNEAQ, per germline. The DNA of the CDR3 is TGTGCCAGCAGCCCGGGACTAGCCGAGTACTTC. This codes for CASSPGLAEYF. The full variable domain, rest sourced from reference TRBV7-8 and TRBJ2-5, is GAGVSQSPRYKVAKRGQDVALRCDPISGHVSLFWYQQALGQGPEFLTYFQNEAQLDKSGLPSDRFFAERPEGSVSTLKIQRTQQEDSAVYLCASSPGLAEYFGPGTRLLVL.

V is TRBV6-1 and J is TRBJ2-5; TRBD2 matches at 7 bases. Germline loops: CDR1 MNHNS, CDR2 SASEGT. The CDR3 consists of 17 residues. V trimming: 5 bases; J trimming: 4 bases; junction bases outside the gene matches: 16. The CDR3 is CASSNAPTSVVGETQYF. CDR3 DNA sequence: TGTGCCAGCAGTAATGCTCCTACTAGCGTAGTAGGAGAGACCCAGTACTTC.

The rearrangement joins TRBV7-2 to TRBJ2-1; TRBD2 matches 13 bases. V gave up 1 base and J gave up 8 bases; unmatched junction bases: 8. Per the germline V gene, CDR1 is SGHTA and CDR2 is FQGNSA. The CDR3 covers 17 residues. DNA of the CDR3: TGTGCCAGCAGCTTAGACGGACTAGCGGGGGTTTTACATGAGCAGTTCTTC. It codes for CASSLDGLAGVLHEQFF.

The chain combines TRBV4-3 with TRBJ2-1; 8 bases map to TRBD2. This CDR3 is 14 amino acids long. Per germline, CDR1 LGHNA and CDR2 YSLEER. The V segment lost 0 bases and the J segment 7 bases; nucleotides outside the gene matches: 2. This CDR3 is CASSQEASGNEQFF. The CDR3 coding sequence is TGCGCCAGCAGCCAAGAGGCTAGCGGGAATGAGCAGTTCTTC.

This clonotype was seen a few times. V gene TRBV2 combines with J gene TRBJ1-5, with D perhaps TRBD1 (5 bases). The CDR3 runs to 14 residues. The germline CDR1 and CDR2 sequences are SNHLY and FYNNEI. V gave up 5 bases and J gave up 7 bases, with 15 bases separating them. CDR3 loop: CASSWQGGKQPQHF. The CDR3 DNA reads TGTGCCAGCAGTTGGCAGGGCGGAAAACAGCCCCAGCATTTT. Full variable domain (remainder filled in from reference TRBV2 and TRBJ1-5): EPEVTQTPSHQVTQMGQEVILRCVPISNHLYFYWYRQILGQKVEFLVSFYNNEISEKSEIFDDQFSVERPDGSNFTLKIRSTKLEDSAMYFCASSWQGGKQPQHFGDGTRLSIL.

The table lists this clonotype with many counts. This chain connects TRBV2 to TRBJ1-1, with a possible D match to TRBD1 (6 bases). V lost 8 bases and J 4 bases, leaving 14 bases between the germline ends. This CDR3 spans 13 amino acids. The germline gives CDR1 SNHLY, CDR2 FYNNEI. CDR3 protein: CASRRGLSTEAFF. In DNA, the CDR3 is TGTGCCAGCCGTCGGGGGCTTAGCACTGAAGCTTTCTTT.

This clonotype was counted at least ten times. The CDR3 protein is CASSFSGSQFSTQYF. The DNA of the CDR3 is TGTGCCAGCAGTTTTAGCGGGTCCCAGTTTAGTACGCAGTATTTT. V usage is TRBV27 and J usage is TRBJ2-3; 7 positions agree with TRBD2. Trimming cost V 3 bases and J 8 bases; bases outside gene matches: 11. This CDR3 is built from 15 residues. Germline loops: CDR1 MNHEY, CDR2 SMNVEV (reference sequence).

This clonotype has only a few counts. The rearrangement joins TRBV9 to TRBJ2-3, with 7 bases lining up with TRBD2. This CDR3 has 15 amino acids. J lost 2 bases, V lost 4 bases, and 7 bases had no gene match. Germline V lookup: CDR1 SGDLS, CDR2 YYNGEE. The CDR3 loop reads CASSIAGLTTDTQYF. As DNA, the CDR3 is TGTGCCAGCAGCATAGCGGGTCTTACCACAGATACGCAGTATTTT. The complete variable domain, with remaining parts taken from reference TRBV9 and TRBJ2-3, reads DSGVTQTPKHLITATGQRVTLRCSPRSGDLSVYWYQQSLDQGLQFLIQYYNGEERAKGNILERFSAQQFPDLHSELNLSSLELGDSALYFCASSIAGLTTDTQYFGPGTRLTVL.

This clonotype was counted many times. J is TRBJ2-3 and V is TRBV6-2 or TRBV6-3, with D hard to call. CDR1 is MNHEY, CDR2 SVGEGT, per germline. The length of the CDR3 is 11 residues. V was pared by 6 bases and J by 4 bases, with 5 bases between. CDR3 protein: CASSDPDTQYF. The DNA of the CDR3 is TGTGCCAGCAGCGACCCAGATACGCAGTATTTT.

This clonotype was recorded many times. The rearrangement links TRBV6-5 to TRBJ1-1; perhaps TRBD1 as D (5 bases). Germline V lookup: CDR1 MNHEY, CDR2 SVGAGI. CDR3 length: 16 residues. Trimming removed 2 bases from V and 3 bases from J, with 16 bases in between. The CDR3 DNA reads as TGTGCCAGCAGTTACACTGGGGGACGGGGGGACACTGAAGCTTTCTTT. The encoded protein is CASSYTGGRGDTEAFF.

The J gene is TRBJ1-6, the V gene TRBV6-5; 7 nucleotides agree with TRBD1. Germline-derived CDR1 and CDR2 are MNHEY and SVGAGI. This CDR3 is 16 amino acids long. Losses at the gene ends were 2 bases for V and 10 bases for J; bases not matched to a gene: 11. The CDR3 loop is CASSYDPTGQQSPLHF. CDR3 nucleotides: TGTGCCAGCAGTTACGATCCGACAGGGCAGCAGTCACCCCTCCACTTT.

This clonotype has a handful of counts. This chain connects TRBV9 to TRBJ2-1; the match to TRBD1 covers 7 bases. Germline CDR1 SGDLS, CDR2 YYNGEE. With V trimmed by 1 base and J by 8 bases, 12 bases remained unmatched. There are 16 residues in the CDR3. In DNA form, the CDR3 reads TGTGCCAGCAGCGTATCCCCCTCGACAGGGTGGGATGAGCAGTTCTTC. It is translated as CASSVSPSTGWDEQFF.

This chain links TRBV7-2 with TRBJ2-7; D may be TRBD2 (6 bases). The CDR3 covers 15 residues. Germline CDR1 reads SGHTA; CDR2 reads FQGNSA. With 5 bases removed from V and 6 bases from J, the gap between germline ends came to 20 bases. The CDR3 protein is CASSPAGVAAPEQYF. CDR3 DNA sequence: TGTGCCAGCAGCCCCGCCGGGGTAGCGGCCCCCGAGCAGTACTTC.

Only a few counts were recorded for this clonotype. The chain uses TRBV2 and TRBJ1-5; no definite D call. The CDR3 contains 14 residues. Germline loops: CDR1 SNHLY, CDR2 FYNNEI. Trimming shortened V by 4 bases and J by 2 bases, and 9 bases separated the two germline ends. For the CDR3, the DNA is TGTGCCAGCAGTGCCCGCCAGGGCAATCAGCCCCAGCATTTT. Protein sequence: CASSARQGNQPQHF.

The chain employs TRBV29-1 and TRBJ2-7; TRBD2 matches 8 bases. The germline V gene encodes CDR1 SQVTM and CDR2 ANQGSEA. Trimming at V came to 6 bases and at J to 7 bases, leaving 2 bases not matched to a gene. The CDR3 runs to 10 residues. The CDR3 DNA is TGCAGCGTCGGGGGGGAGGAGCAGTACTTC. Amino acids: CSVGGEEQYF.

This clonotype was observed at least ten times. The genes are TRBV28 and TRBJ1-4, with TRBD1 matching 7 bases. The V gene end was trimmed by 8 bases and the J gene end by 4 bases; junction bases not matched to a gene: 19. CDR1 is MDHEN and CDR2 is SYDVKM in the germline V gene. CDR3 size: 18 residues. The CDR3 region has the DNA TGTGCCAGCTCTCCCTGGGGGCAGGGGGGCATGAGTAATGAAAAACTGTTTTTT. It codes for CASSPWGQGGMSNEKLFF.

This clonotype showed up many times. This chain joins TRBV7-8 and TRBJ1-4; D is perhaps TRBD1 (5 bases). The length of the CDR3 is 14 residues. V was trimmed by 4 bases and J by 7 bases, leaving 13 bases between them. Germline assignment: CDR1 SGHVS and CDR2 FQNEAQ. CDR3 region: CASSSIQGGEKLFF. CDR3 coding DNA: TGTGCCAGCAGCTCGATTCAGGGAGGTGAAAAACTGTTTTTT.

The chain is built from TRBV25-1 and TRBJ1-2; possibly TRBD1 for D (5 bases). The CDR3 is 12 residues long. Trimming removed 3 bases at V and 8 bases at J, with 10 bases between. Germline V gene lookup returns CDR1 MGHDK and CDR2 SYGVNS. CDR3 bases: TGTGCCAGCAGTGAGGCAGGGACCGGCTACACCTTC. Amino acid sequence: CASSEAGTGYTF.

The CDR3 DNA reads as TGCAGTGCTAGATCCCCTAGCGGGAGAGGGAGAATAGAGACCCAGTACTTC. It codes for CSARSPSGRGRIETQYF. This sequence joins TRBV20-1 and TRBJ2-5; 10 bases agree with TRBD2. Germline CDR1 and CDR2: DFQATT and SNEGSKA (reference sequence). With V trimmed by 2 bases and J by 4 bases, 13 bases remained unmatched. The CDR3 sequence is 17 residues long.

V is TRBV14 and J is TRBJ2-1; tentatively, D is TRBD2 (6 bases). Trimming took off 1 base at V and 2 bases at J, with 18 bases between the two ends. Germline CDR1 and CDR2: SGHDN and FVKESK. CDR3 length equals 18 residues. CDR3 in DNA: TGTGCCAGCAGCCAAGTCCAAGTCGTGGCGGGGCCCTACAATGAGCAGTTCTTC. Amino acid sequence: CASSQVQVVAGPYNEQFF.

This clonotype was counted many times. The V call is TRBV7-8, the J call TRBJ2-3; 7 bases match TRBD2. The CDR3 runs 17 residues. After removal of 4 bases from V and 2 bases from J, the junction contained 12 bases not matched to a gene. Germline V gene lookup returns CDR1 SGHVS and CDR2 FQNEAQ. The CDR3 nucleotides are TGTGCCAGCAGCTCCATCGTTCTGGAGCGGGACACAGATACGCAGTATTTT. This encodes CASSSIVLERDTDTQYF.

This clonotype has at least ten counts. This chain links TRBV6-5 with TRBJ1-2; 7 positions agree with TRBD1. The V gene's germline CDR1 is MNHEY and CDR2 SVGAGI. The CDR3 is 12 amino acids. V lost 5 bases to trimming and J lost 4 bases; unmatched junction nucleotides: 1. CDR3 region: CASSRDSYGYTF. Here the CDR3 DNA reads TGTGCCAGCAGTAGGGACAGCTATGGCTACACCTTC.

This clonotype was seen repeatedly, ten times or more. The chain combines TRBV30 with TRBJ1-2; TRBD1 matches 7 bases. Germline V CDR1 and CDR2: GTSNPN, SVGIG (reference sequence). The CDR3 is 11 residues long. J lost 8 bases, V lost 8 bases, and 8 bases had no gene match. Here the CDR3 reads CARGQEGGYTF. CDR3 coding DNA: TGTGCCAGAGGACAGGAGGGGGGCTACACCTTC.

This clonotype was picked up a small number of times. The chain links TRBV24-1 to TRBJ2-7, with 10 nucleotides matching TRBD1. Germline V gene data show CDR1 as KGHDR and CDR2 as SFDVKD. CDR3 length: 14 amino acids. The V segment lost 7 bases and the J segment 0 bases; nucleotides outside the gene matches: 2. The CDR3 here is CATSGTGDSYEQYF. In DNA, the CDR3 is TGTGCCACCAGCGGGACAGGGGACTCCTACGAGCAGTACTTC.

This clonotype was picked up a small number of times. The rearrangement joins TRBV29-1 to TRBJ2-1, with unresolved D. Between the trimmed V and J ends, which lost 8 bases and 4 bases, there was a span of 12 bases. The CDR3 has 12 amino acids. The V gene's germline CDR1 is SQVTM and CDR2 ANQGSEA. This CDR3 is CSLVASYNEQFF. In nucleotides, the CDR3 is TGCAGCCTCGTGGCGTCTTACAATGAGCAGTTCTTC.

The V call is TRBV30, the J call TRBJ1-1; D is uncertain. The germline V gene has CDR1 GTSNPN and CDR2 SVGIG (reference sequence). The V end lost 0 bases, the J end lost 8 bases, and 13 bases lay between the germline ends. CDR3 length equals 13 residues. CDR3 coding DNA: TGTGCCTGGAGTGTACTCGGACCAGTAGAAGCTTTCTTT. It translates to CAWSVLGPVEAFF.

V gene TRBV5-1 combines with J gene TRBJ1-6; TRBD1 is a possible D gene (6 bases). Between the trimmed V and J ends, which lost 6 bases and 10 bases, there was a span of 23 bases. The germline V gene encodes CDR1 SGHRS and CDR2 YFSETQ. The CDR3 is 16 residues long. In DNA, the CDR3 is TGCGCCAGCAAGGCGGGGGCAGGTGTCGAGTTGTCACCCCTCCACTTT. Protein product: CASKAGAGVELSPLHF.

In its sample, this clonotype was seen many times. The gene calls are TRBV20-1 and TRBJ2-7; D possibly corresponds to TRBD1 (6 bases). The CDR3 totals 16 residues. Trimming pared 2 bases from V and 3 bases from J, leaving 20 bases between. Germline CDR1 and CDR2: DFQATT and SNEGSKA (reference sequence). CDR3 sequence (DNA): TGCAGTGCTAGACTCAGGGGCAGGGAGTTCATCTACGAGCAGTACTTC. Its protein is CSARLRGREFIYEQYF.

In this sample, this clonotype turned up many times. The chain joins TRBV6-2 or TRBV6-3 to TRBJ1-2, with TRBD1 identical over 7 bases. The germline V gene has CDR1 MNHEY and CDR2 SVGEGT. CDR3 length: 14 amino acids. Trimming at V came to 1 base and at J to 4 bases, leaving 3 bases not matched to a gene. CDR3 in amino acids: CASSYLQGTYGYTF. The CDR3 coding sequence is TGTGCCAGCAGTTACTTACAGGGGACCTATGGCTACACCTTC.

The chain joins TRBV7-2 to TRBJ2-5; D call uncertain. Trimming took off 2 bases at V and 2 bases at J, with 6 bases between the two ends. There are 13 residues in the CDR3. Germline V CDR1 and CDR2: SGHTA, FQGNSA. CDR3: CASSLNPQETQYF. The CDR3 bases are TGTGCCAGCAGCTTAAATCCACAAGAGACCCAGTACTTC. Combining the CDR3 with reference TRBV7-2 and TRBJ2-5 gives the whole variable domain GAGVSQSPSNKVTEKGKDVELRCDPISGHTALYWYRQSLGQGLEFLIYFQGNSAPDKSGLPSDRFSAERTGGSVSTLTIQRTQQEDSAVYLCASSLNPQETQYFGPGTRLLVL.

The rearrangement joins TRBV18 to TRBJ2-5, with D hard to call. V shed 3 bases and J shed 6 bases, with 11 bases lying between them. This CDR3 is 13 amino acids long. Germline lookup yields CDR1 KGHSH and CDR2 LQKENI. The CDR3 DNA follows: TGTGCCAGCTCACCGACGGGTGGGAAGACCCAGTACTTC. Translation gives CASSPTGGKTQYF.